A single sample is the source of the 13 T cell receptor beta chains below, sequenced in a study of T-cell reconstitution after alpha-beta-depleted transplantation in children. The antigens for these receptors are not known. It was with unique molecular identifiers that the TCRbeta library was prepared. MiXCR, applied by TCRdb to the PCR reads, yields one record per CDR3 protein. The sample consists of 250,000 to 300,000 distinct CDR3 sequences, 6.5% to 9% of them appearing once. Study-level points and caveats: The main origin of T-cell counts and diversity one year after transplant was newly produced T cells.

Source: peripheral blood, taken 360 days after TCRalphabeta/CD19-depleted stem cell transplant. These receptors came from a female patient aged 2 to 10 who had a stem cell transplant for Fanconi anemia, so the T cells may come from the graft donor.

The chain couples TRBV5-1 to TRBJ1-1, with 7 bases aligning to TRBD1. The CDR3 has 14 amino acids. Losses at the gene ends were 3 bases for V and 3 bases for J; bases not matched to a gene: 5. Germline V gene lookup returns CDR1 SGHRS and CDR2 YFSETQ. As DNA, the CDR3 is TGCGCCAGCAGCTACACAGGGGATGACACTGAAGCTTTCTTT. Translating gives CASSYTGDDTEAFF.

This clonotype was seen a few times. The chain carries TRBV6-5 and TRBJ1-1, with D unresolved. The CDR3 runs to 13 residues. Deletions cut 2 bases from V and 2 bases from J, with 6 bases between. Germline loops: CDR1 MNHEY, CDR2 SVGAGI. CDR3 loop: CASSYTANTEAFF. CDR3 coding DNA: TGTGCCAGCAGTTACACAGCAAACACTGAAGCTTTCTTT.

The rearrangement links TRBV7-2 to TRBJ1-2, with D unresolved. This CDR3 region has 13 residues. Germline V gene data show CDR1 as SGHTA and CDR2 as FQGNSA. V lost 1 base to trimming and J lost 6 bases, with 9 bases between them. CDR3 region: CASSLDSGDGYTF. The CDR3 coding sequence is TGTGCCAGCAGCTTAGATTCTGGGGATGGCTACACCTTC.

This clonotype was found many times. V and J are TRBV5-1 and TRBJ1-1; no clear D. This CDR3 region has 14 residues. Trimming took 0 bases from V and 5 from J, leaving 11 bases between them. Per germline, CDR1 SGHRS and CDR2 YFSETQ. DNA for the CDR3: TGCGCCAGCAGCTTGGAGGGTATCCTGACTGAAGCTTTCTTT. Translation: CASSLEGILTEAFF.

This clonotype was observed many times. The gene calls are TRBV29-1 and TRBJ1-5; perhaps TRBD1 as D (5 bases). Trimming cost V 6 bases and J 1 base, with 10 bases left between them. Germline CDR1 reads SQVTM; CDR2 reads ANQGSEA. This CDR3 has 13 amino acids. The CDR3 sequence is CSVGGDSNQPQHF. The CDR3 bases are TGCAGCGTGGGGGGGGACAGCAATCAGCCCCAGCATTTT.

The J gene is TRBJ2-2, the V gene TRBV20-1; no firm D call. Germline V gene sequence: CDR1 DFQATT, CDR2 SNEGSKA (reference sequence). V was cut by 6 bases and J by 7 bases, with 15 bases left in between. The CDR3 loop spans 13 amino acids. The CDR3 coding sequence is TGCAGTGCCCTCGAACGGGTGAACGGGGAGCTGTTTTTT. It translates to CSALERVNGELFF.

This clonotype was seen many times. The J gene is TRBJ2-1, the V gene TRBV6-5; tentatively, D is TRBD1 (6 bases). The CDR3 is made up of 16 amino acids. Germline CDR1 MNHEY, CDR2 SVGAGI. Trimming left V 0 bases short and J 1 base short, with 10 bases between. The CDR3 coding sequence is TGTGCCAGCAGTTACTCCCCCGGGACATCCTACAATGAGCAGTTCTTC. This sequence encodes CASSYSPGTSYNEQFF.

This clonotype was counted ten times or more. The chain couples TRBV9 to TRBJ2-7; D is perhaps TRBD2 (5 bases). The CDR3 length is 14 residues. Trimming took off 2 bases at V and 7 bases at J, with 16 bases between the two ends. Germline values: CDR1 SGDLS, CDR2 YYNGEE. The DNA for the CDR3 is TGTGCCAGCAGCGTCGGATACATTGGGGAGGAGCAGTACTTC. Protein sequence: CASSVGYIGEEQYF.

Many counts were recorded for this clonotype. The chain uses TRBV9 and TRBJ2-7, with D maybe TRBD1 (6 bases). V was clipped by 0 bases and J by 2 bases, with 12 bases between them. The CDR3 sequence is 15 residues long. Germline V gene lookup returns CDR1 SGDLS and CDR2 YYNGEE. This CDR3 reads CASSVGTAATYEQYF. The CDR3 region has the DNA TGTGCCAGCAGCGTAGGGACAGCTGCCACCTACGAGCAGTACTTC.

In this sample, this clonotype turned up many times. This chain links TRBV20-1 with TRBJ2-1; D unresolved. The length of the CDR3 is 12 residues. The V and J ends lost 3 bases and 7 bases respectively, with 10 bases between them. Germline CDR1 and CDR2: DFQATT and SNEGSKA (reference sequence). This CDR3 reads CSASGVGNEQFF. The CDR3 DNA reads TGCAGTGCTAGTGGGGTAGGAAATGAGCAGTTCTTC.

The V and J genes are TRBV12-3 or TRBV12-4 and TRBJ2-1; TRBD2 is a possible D gene (6 bases). The V end lost 1 base, the J end lost 0 bases, and 16 bases lay between the germline ends. The CDR3 has 18 residues. The CDR3, as DNA: TGTGCCAGCAGTTTAGTGTCTTCGGGGGTCTCCTCCTACAATGAGCAGTTCTTC. It translates to CASSLVSSGVSSYNEQFF.

This clonotype was counted at least ten times. This chain links TRBV12-3 or TRBV12-4 with TRBJ2-7; TRBD1 matches 11 bases. V was clipped by 7 bases and J by 7 bases; unmatched bases: 9. The CDR3 is 14 amino acids. The chain's CDR3 is CASTAGTGGREQYF. The DNA for the CDR3 is TGTGCCAGCACCGCCGGGACAGGGGGAAGGGAGCAGTACTTC.

The V gene is TRBV18, the J gene TRBJ2-5, with a possible D match to TRBD1 (5 bases). The ends were cut back, 3 bases at V and 5 bases at J, with 10 bases in the middle. This CDR3 has 13 residues. In germline, CDR1 is KGHSH, CDR2 LQKENI. The CDR3 protein is CASSPSGWETQYF. CDR3 bases: TGTGCCAGCTCACCGTCAGGGTGGGAGACCCAGTACTTC.